This TCR beta chain appears in the sequencing data of a study of Graves' ophthalmopathy and Graves' hyperthyroidism. Each donor who had ophthalmopathy showed moderate-to-severe activity, a CAS of ≥3, a NOSPECS of ≥4, and a duration under 3 months. The PBMCs used were ones drawn from 10 ml of fresh peripheral blood. The authors amplified TCR beta CDR3 regions, and they did so from RNA transcripts for repertoire sequencing. Following a first-round RT-PCR that used HTBI primers, a second-round multiplex PCR was carried out. TCRdb called the multiplex PCR reads again in MiXCR, with one record for every CDR3 protein. In the table there are fewer than 350,000 distinct CDR3 sequences, 15% to 20% of which are singletons. Study-wide points: With just over 70% sensitivity and approximately 72% specificity, the model predicted ophthalmopathy progression. Using 13 signatures, a model distinguished ophthalmopathy from stable hyperthyroidism, reaching about 85% sensitivity and approximately 82% specificity.

This clonotype was counted ten times or more. Its antigen remains unidentified. In germline, CDR1 is MNHEY, CDR2 SVGAGI. This CDR3 has 13 amino acids. The V end was cut by 1 base, the J end by 8 bases, with 11 bases between. The sample comprised peripheral blood. This chain links TRBV6-5 with TRBJ1-2; possibly TRBD1 for D (5 bases). The sequence derives from an adult man with Graves' ophthalmopathy. DNA for the CDR3: TGTGCCAGCAGTTACTTCAGGGATGGCGGCTACACCTTC. Its protein is CASSYFRDGGYTF.